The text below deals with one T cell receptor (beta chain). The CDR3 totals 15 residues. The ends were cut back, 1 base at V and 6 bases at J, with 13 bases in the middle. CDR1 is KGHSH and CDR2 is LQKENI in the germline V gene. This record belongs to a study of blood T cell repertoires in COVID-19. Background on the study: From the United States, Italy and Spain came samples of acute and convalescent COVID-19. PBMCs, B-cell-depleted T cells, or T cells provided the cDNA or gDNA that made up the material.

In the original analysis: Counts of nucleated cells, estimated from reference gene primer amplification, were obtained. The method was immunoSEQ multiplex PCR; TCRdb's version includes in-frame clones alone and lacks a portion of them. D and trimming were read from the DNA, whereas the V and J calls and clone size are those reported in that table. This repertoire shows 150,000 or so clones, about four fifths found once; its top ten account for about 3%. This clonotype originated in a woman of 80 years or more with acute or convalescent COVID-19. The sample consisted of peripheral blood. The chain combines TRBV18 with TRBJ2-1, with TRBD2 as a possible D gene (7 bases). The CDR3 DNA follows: TGTGCCAGCTCACCACGGGGGGGCTATGCCAATGAGCAGTTCTTC. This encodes CASSPRGGYANEQFF.